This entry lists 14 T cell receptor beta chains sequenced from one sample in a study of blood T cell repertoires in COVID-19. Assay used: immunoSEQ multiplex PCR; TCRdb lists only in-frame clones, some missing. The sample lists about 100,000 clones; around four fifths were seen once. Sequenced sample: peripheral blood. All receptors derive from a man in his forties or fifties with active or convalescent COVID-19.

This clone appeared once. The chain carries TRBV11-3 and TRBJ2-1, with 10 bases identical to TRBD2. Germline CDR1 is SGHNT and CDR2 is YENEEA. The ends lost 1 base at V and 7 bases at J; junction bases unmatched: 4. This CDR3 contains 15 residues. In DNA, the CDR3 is TGTGCCAGCAGCTTAGTCGGTAGCGGGGGGAATGAGCAGTTCTTC. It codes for CASSLVGSGGNEQFF.

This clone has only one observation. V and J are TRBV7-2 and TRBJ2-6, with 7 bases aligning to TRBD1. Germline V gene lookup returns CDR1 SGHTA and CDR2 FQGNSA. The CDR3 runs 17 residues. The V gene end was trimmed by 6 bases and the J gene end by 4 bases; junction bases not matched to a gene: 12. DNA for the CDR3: TGTGCCAGCAGAAGGGACAGTTTCGGGCTGGGGGCCAACGTCCTGACTTTC. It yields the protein CASRRDSFGLGANVLTF.

For the CDR3, the DNA is TGTGCCAGCTGGACTCTATACAATGAGCAGTTCTTC. Protein product: CASWTLYNEQFF. This chain joins TRBV27 and TRBJ2-1; D perhaps matches TRBD2 (5 bases). Trimming stripped 8 bases from V and 4 bases from J, with 9 bases between. Germline CDR1 is MNHEY and CDR2 is SMNVEV (reference sequence). CDR3 length: 12 residues.

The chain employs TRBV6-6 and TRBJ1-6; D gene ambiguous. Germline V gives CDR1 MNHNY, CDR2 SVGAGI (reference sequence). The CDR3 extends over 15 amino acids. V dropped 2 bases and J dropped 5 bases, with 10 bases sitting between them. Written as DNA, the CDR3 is TGTGCCAGCAGTTACGAGCGGGGAAATAATTCACCCCTCCACTTT. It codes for CASSYERGNNSPLHF.

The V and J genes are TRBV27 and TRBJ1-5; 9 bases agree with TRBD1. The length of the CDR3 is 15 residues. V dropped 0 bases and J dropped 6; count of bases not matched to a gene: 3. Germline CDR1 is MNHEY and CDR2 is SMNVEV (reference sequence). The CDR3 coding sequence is TGTGCCAGCAGTTTATCGGACAGGGGTGGTCAGCCCCAGCATTTT. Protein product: CASSLSDRGGQPQHF.

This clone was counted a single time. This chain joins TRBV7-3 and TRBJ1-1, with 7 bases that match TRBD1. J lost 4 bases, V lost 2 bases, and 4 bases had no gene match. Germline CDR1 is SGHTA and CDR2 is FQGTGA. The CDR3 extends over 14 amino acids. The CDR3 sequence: CASSLDREGTEAFF. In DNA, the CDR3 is TGTGCCAGCAGCTTAGACAGGGAAGGCACTGAAGCTTTCTTT.

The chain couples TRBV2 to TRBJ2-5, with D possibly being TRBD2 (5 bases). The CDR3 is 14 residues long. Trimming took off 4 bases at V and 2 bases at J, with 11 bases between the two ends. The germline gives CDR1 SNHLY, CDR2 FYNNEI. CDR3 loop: CASSVRAEQETQYF. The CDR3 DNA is TGTGCCAGCAGTGTGCGGGCAGAACAAGAGACCCAGTACTTC.

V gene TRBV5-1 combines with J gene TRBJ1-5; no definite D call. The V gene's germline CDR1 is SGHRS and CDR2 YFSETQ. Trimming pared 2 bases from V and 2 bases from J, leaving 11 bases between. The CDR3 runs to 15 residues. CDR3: CASSFGGLGNQPQHF. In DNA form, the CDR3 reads TGCGCCAGCAGCTTCGGAGGCCTCGGCAATCAGCCCCAGCATTTT.

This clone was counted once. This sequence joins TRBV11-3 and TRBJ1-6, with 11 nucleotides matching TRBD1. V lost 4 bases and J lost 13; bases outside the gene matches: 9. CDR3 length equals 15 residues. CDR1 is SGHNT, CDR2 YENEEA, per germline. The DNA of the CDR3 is TGTGCCAGCAGCTGGTCCGGGACAGGGGGTATGCCCCTCCACTTT. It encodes CASSWSGTGGMPLHF.

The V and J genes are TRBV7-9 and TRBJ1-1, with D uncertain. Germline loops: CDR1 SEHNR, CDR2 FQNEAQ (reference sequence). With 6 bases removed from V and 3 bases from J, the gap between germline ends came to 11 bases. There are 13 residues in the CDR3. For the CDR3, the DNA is TGTGCCAGCAGTAAATCAAGCGACACTGAAGCTTTCTTT. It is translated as CASSKSSDTEAFF.

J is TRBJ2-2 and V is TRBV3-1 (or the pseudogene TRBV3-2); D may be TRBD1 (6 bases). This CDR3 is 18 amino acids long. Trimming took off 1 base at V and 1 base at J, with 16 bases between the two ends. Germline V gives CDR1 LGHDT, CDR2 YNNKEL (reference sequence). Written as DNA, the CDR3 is TGTGCCAGCAGCCAAGCCAGACAGGTTTTTTGGAACACCGGGGAGCTGTTTTTT. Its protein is CASSQARQVFWNTGELFF.

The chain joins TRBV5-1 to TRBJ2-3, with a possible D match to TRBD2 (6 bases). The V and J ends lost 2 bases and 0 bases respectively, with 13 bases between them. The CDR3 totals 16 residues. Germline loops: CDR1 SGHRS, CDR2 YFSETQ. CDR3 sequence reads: CASSFLGGVSTDTQYF. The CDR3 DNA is TGCGCCAGCAGCTTCTTAGGCGGGGTCAGCACAGATACGCAGTATTTT.

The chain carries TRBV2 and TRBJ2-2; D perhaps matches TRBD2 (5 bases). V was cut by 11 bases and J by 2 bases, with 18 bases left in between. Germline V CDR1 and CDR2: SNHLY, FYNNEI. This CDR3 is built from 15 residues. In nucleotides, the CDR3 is TGTGCCGGTAGTCCAGACACGGGAAACACCGGGGAGCTGTTTTTT. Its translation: CAGSPDTGNTGELFF.

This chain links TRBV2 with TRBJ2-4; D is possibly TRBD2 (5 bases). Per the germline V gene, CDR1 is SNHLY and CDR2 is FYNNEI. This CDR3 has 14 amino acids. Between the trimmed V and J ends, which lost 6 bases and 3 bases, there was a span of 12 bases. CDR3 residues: CASRPLEDKNIQYF. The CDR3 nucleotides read TGTGCCAGCAGACCACTAGAGGACAAAAACATTCAGTACTTC.